This TCR beta chain stems from a study of blood T cell repertoires in COVID-19. CDR1 is SGHTA, CDR2 FQGNSA, per germline. CDR3 size: 15 residues. J gave up 6 bases and V 3 bases, and 6 bases lay outside the gene matches. The data were produced by immunoSEQ multiplex PCR, yet TCRdb's version contains in-frame clones alone and is incomplete. The sample includes around 160,000 clones, approximately 90% of them seen just once. This clonotype originated in a woman aged 25 to 39 with acute COVID-19. The chain carries TRBV7-2 and TRBJ1-5; TRBD1 matches at 9 bases. The source material was PBMCs or T cells enriched from blood (not recorded which). DNA of the CDR3: TGTGCCAGCAGCTTCCGACAGGGGGGAGGTCAGCCCCAGCATTTT. As protein: CASSFRQGGGQPQHF. Full variable domain (outside the CDR3, taken from reference TRBV7-2 and TRBJ1-5): GAGVSQSPSNKVTEKGKDVELRCDPISGHTALYWYRQSLGQGLEFLIYFQGNSAPDKSGLPSDRFSAERTGGSVSTLTIQRTQQEDSAVYLCASSFRQGGGQPQHFGDGTRLSIL.